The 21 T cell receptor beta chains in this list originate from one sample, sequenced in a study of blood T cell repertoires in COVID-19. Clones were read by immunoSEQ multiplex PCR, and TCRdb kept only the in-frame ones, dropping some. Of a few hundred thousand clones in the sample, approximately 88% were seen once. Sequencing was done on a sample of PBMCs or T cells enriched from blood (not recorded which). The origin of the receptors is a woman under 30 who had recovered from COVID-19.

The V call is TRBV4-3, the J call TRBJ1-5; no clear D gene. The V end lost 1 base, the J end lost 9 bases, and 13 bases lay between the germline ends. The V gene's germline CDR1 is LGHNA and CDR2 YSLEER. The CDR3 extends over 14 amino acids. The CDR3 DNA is TGCGCCAGCAGCCAAGGGGTAAAAACGGGGCCCCAGCATTTT. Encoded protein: CASSQGVKTGPQHF.

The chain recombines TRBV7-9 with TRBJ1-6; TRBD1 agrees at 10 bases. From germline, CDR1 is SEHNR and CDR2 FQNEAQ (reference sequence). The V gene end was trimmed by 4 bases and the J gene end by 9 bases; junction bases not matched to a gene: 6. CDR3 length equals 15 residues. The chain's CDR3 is CASSWRDRGFSPLHF. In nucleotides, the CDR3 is TGTGCCAGCAGCTGGAGGGACAGGGGATTTTCACCCCTCCACTTT. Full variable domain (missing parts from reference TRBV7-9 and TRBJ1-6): DTGVSQNPRHKITKRGQNVTFRCDPISEHNRLYWYRQTLGQGPEFLTYFQNEAQLEKSRLLSDRFSAERPKGSFSTLEIQRTEQGDSAMYLCASSWRDRGFSPLHFGNGTRLTVT.

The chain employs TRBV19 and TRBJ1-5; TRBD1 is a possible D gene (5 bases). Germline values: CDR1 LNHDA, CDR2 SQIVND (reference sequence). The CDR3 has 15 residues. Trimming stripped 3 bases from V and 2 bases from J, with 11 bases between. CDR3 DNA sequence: TGTGCCAGTAGTATTTGGGGGGGACGCAATCAGCCCCAGCATTTT. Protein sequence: CASSIWGGRNQPQHF.

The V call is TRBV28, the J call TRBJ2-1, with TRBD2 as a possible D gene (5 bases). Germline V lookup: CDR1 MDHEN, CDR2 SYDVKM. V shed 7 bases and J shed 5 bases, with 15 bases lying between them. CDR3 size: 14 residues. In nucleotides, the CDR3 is TGTGCCAGCATGGTTGGGAGAGTAGACAATGAGCAGTTCTTC. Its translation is CASMVGRVDNEQFF.

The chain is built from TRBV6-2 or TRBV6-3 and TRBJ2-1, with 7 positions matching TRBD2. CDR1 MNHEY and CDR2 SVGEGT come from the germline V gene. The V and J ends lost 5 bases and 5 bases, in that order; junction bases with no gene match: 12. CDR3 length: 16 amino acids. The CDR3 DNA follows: TGTGCCAGCAGTCCCACTTTTCTCGGGGGGAACAATGAGCAGTTCTTC. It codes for CASSPTFLGGNNEQFF.

As DNA, the CDR3 is TGTGCCTGGAGTGAAATGGGGACAGGGGGCTGGGAGACCCAGTACTTC. Amino acid sequence: CAWSEMGTGGWETQYF. The rearrangement uses TRBV30 and TRBJ2-5, with 12 bases matching TRBD1. The V gene's germline CDR1 is GTSNPN and CDR2 SVGIG (reference sequence). V trimming: 1 base; J trimming: 5 bases; junction bases outside the gene matches: 8. The CDR3 contains 16 residues. Full variable domain (missing parts from reference TRBV30 and TRBJ2-5): SQTIHQWPATLVQPVGSPLSLECTVEGTSNPNLYWYRQAAGRGLQLLFYSVGIGQISSEVPQNLSASRPQDRQFILSSKKLLLSDSGFYLCAWSEMGTGGWETQYFGPGTRLLVL.

In nucleotides, the CDR3 is TGTGCCAGCAGCTTAGATGCGGGAAACTTGGGCAATGAGCAGTTCTTC. This codes for CASSLDAGNLGNEQFF. This chain uses TRBV7-2 with TRBJ2-1; a possible D gene is TRBD2 (6 bases). The CDR3 has 16 residues. V lost 1 base and J 6 bases, leaving 16 bases between the germline ends. Germline CDR1 SGHTA, CDR2 FQGNSA.

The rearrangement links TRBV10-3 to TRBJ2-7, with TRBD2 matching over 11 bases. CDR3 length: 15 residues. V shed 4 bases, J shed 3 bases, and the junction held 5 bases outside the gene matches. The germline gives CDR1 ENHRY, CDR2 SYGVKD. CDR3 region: CAISALAGGVYEQYF. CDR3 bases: TGTGCCATCAGTGCTTTAGCGGGAGGGGTCTACGAGCAGTACTTC.

DNA of the CDR3: TGCAGTGCTAGTCCCAGCGTTAGCAATCAGCCCCAGCATTTT. Its translation: CSASPSVSNQPQHF. The V gene is TRBV20-1, the J gene TRBJ1-5; D uncertain. This CDR3 is 14 amino acids long. V dropped 3 bases and J dropped 0 bases, with 9 bases sitting between them. Germline V CDR1 and CDR2: DFQATT, SNEGSKA (reference sequence).

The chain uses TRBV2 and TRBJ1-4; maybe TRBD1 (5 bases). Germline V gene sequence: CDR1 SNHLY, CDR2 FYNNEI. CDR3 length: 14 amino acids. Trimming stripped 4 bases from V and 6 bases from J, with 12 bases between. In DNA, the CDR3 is TGTGCCAGCAGTGTAGACAGCGTTTATGAAAAACTGTTTTTT. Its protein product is CASSVDSVYEKLFF.

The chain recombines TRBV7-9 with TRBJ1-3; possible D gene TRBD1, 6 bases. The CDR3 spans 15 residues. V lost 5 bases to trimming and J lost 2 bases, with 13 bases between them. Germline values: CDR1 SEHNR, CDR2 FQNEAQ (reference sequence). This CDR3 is CASSKRGMAGNTIYF. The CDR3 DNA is TGTGCCAGCAGCAAGAGGGGGATGGCTGGAAACACCATATATTTT.

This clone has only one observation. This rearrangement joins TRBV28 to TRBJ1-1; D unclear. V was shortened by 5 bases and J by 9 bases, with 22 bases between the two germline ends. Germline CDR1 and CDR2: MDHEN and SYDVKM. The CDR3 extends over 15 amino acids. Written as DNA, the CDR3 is TGTGCCAGCAGTGACCGGCGAGGAGCGGCAAGACAAGCTTTCTTT. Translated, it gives CASSDRRGAARQAFF.

Written as DNA, the CDR3 is TGTGCCAGCAGCTCTCCTAGAAATGGAGAGACCCAGTACTTC. Protein: CASSSPRNGETQYF. The chain has TRBV9 and TRBJ2-5; no clear D gene. CDR1 is SGDLS, CDR2 YYNGEE, per germline. There are 14 residues in the CDR3. V was pared by 4 bases and J by 4 bases, with 14 bases between.

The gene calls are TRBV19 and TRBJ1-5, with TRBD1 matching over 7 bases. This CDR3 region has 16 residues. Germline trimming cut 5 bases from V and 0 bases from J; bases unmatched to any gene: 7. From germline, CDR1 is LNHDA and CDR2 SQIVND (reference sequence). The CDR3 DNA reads TGTGCCAGTAGTGCTGAGACAGGGTATAGCAATCAGCCCCAGCATTTT. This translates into CASSAETGYSNQPQHF. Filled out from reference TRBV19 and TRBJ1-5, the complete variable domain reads DGGITQSPKYLFRKEGQNVTLSCEQNLNHDAMYWYRQDPGQGLRLIYYSQIVNDFQKGDIAEGYSVSREKKESFPLTVTSAQKNPTAFYLCASSAETGYSNQPQHFGDGTRLSIL.

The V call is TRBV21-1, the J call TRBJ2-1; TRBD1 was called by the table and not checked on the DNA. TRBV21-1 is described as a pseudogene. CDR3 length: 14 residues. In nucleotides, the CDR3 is TGTGCCAGCAGCAAAGCCCTGCCGGGACAAGAGCAGTTCTTC. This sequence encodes CASSKALPGQEQFF.

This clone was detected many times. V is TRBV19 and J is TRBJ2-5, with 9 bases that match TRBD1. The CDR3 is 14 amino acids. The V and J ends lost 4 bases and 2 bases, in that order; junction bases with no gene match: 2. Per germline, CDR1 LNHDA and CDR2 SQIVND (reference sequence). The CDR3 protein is CASSRTGAQETQYF. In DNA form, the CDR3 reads TGTGCCAGTAGTAGGACAGGGGCACAAGAGACCCAGTACTTC.

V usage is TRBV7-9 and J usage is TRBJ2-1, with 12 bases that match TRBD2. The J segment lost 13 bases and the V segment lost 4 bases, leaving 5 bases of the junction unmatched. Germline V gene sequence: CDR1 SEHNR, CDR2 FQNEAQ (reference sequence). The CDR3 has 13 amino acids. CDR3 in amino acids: CASSYGTSGLQFF. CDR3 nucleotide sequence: TGTGCCAGCAGCTACGGGACTAGCGGGTTACAGTTCTTC. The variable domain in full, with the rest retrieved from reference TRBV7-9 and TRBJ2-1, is DTGVSQNPRHKITKRGQNVTFRCDPISEHNRLYWYRQTLGQGPEFLTYFQNEAQLEKSRLLSDRFSAERPKGSFSTLEIQRTEQGDSAMYLCASSYGTSGLQFFGPGTRLTVL.

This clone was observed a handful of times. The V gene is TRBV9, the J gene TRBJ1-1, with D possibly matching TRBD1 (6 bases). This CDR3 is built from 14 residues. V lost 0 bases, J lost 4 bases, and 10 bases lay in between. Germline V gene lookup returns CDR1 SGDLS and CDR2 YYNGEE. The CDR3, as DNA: TGTGCCAGCAGCGTAGCGGGGGGCTCCACTGAAGCTTTCTTT. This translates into CASSVAGGSTEAFF.

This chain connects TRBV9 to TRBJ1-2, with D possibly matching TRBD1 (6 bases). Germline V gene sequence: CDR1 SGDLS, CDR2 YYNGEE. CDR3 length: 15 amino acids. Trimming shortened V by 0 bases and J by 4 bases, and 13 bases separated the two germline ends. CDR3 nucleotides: TGTGCCAGCAGCGTAGGGACAGAACTGTCCTATGGCTACACCTTC. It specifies CASSVGTELSYGYTF.

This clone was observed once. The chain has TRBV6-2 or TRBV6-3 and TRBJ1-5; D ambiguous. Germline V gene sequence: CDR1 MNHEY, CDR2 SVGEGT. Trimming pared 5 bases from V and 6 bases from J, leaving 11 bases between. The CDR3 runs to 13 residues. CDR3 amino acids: CASSTQVLQPQHF. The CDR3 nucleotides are TGTGCCAGCAGTACTCAGGTGCTTCAGCCCCAGCATTTT.

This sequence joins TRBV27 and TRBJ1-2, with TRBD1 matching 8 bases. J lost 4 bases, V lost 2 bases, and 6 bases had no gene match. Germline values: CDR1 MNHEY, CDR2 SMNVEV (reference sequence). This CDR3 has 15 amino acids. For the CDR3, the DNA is TGTGCCAGCAGTTTACTTTCAGGGGGCGGCTATGGCTACACCTTC. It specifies CASSLLSGGGYGYTF.